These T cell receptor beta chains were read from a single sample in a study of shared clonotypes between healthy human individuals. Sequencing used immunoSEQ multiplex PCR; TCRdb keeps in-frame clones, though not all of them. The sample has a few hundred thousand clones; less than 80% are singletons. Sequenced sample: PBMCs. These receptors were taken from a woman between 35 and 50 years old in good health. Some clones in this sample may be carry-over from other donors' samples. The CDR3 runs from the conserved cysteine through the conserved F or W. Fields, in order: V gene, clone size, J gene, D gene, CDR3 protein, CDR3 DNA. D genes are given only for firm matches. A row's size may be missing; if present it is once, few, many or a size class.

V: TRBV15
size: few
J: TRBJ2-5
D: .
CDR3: CATSRDPGPQETQYF
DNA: TGTGCCACCAGCAGAGATCCCGGGCCCCAAGAGACCCAGTACTTC

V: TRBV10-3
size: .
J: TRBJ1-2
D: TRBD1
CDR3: CATTGQGDYGYTF
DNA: TGTGCCACTACGGGACAGGGGGACTATGGCTACACCTTC

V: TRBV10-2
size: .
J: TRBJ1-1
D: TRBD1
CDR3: CASSETGGGTEAFF
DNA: TGCGCCAGCAGTGAGACAGGGGGCGGGACTGAAGCTTTCTTT

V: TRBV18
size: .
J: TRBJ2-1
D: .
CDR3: CASSPPDRHEQFF
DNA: TGTGCCAGCTCACCACCGGACAGACATGAGCAGTTCTTC

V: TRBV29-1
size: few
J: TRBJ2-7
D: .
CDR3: CSAQPGLRSEQYF
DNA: TGCAGCGCCCAACCGGGACTGAGAAGCGAGCAGTACTTC

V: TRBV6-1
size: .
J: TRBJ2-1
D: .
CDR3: CASSPSASLGWFF
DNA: TGTGCCAGCAGTCCTAGCGCTTCCCTTGGCTGGTTCTTC

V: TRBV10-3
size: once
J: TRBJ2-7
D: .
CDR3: CAISEGMFEQYF
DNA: TGTGCCATCAGTGAAGGCATGTTCGAGCAGTACTTC

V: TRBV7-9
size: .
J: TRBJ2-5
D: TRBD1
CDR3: CASSRTGAQETQYF
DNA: TGTGCCAGCAGCCGGACAGGGGCCCAAGAGACCCAGTACTTC

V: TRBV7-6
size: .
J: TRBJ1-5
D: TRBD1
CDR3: CASSLGGQGSNQPQHF
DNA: TGTGCCAGCAGCTTAGGGGGACAGGGAAGCAATCAGCCCCAGCATTTT

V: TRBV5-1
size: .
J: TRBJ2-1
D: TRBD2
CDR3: CASSLDPSGYNEQFF
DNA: TGCGCCAGCAGCTTGGATCCTAGCGGATACAATGAGCAGTTCTTC

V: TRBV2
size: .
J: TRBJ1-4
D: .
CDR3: CASSLGQIVEKLFF
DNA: TGTGCCAGCAGTCTTGGACAGATAGTTGAAAAACTGTTTTTT

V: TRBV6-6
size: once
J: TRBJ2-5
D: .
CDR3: CASSYSAGRGETQYF
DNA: TGTGCCAGCAGTTACTCGGCAGGGCGCGGAGAGACCCAGTACTTC

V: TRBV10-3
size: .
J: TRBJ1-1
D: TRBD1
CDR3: CAISRAGGSDTEAFF
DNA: TGTGCCATCAGCAGGGCAGGGGGCTCCGACACTGAAGCTTTCTTT

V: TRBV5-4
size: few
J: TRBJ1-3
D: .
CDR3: CASSWGIQTNSSGNTIYF
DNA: TGTGCCAGCAGCTGGGGGATTCAGACAAACAGCTCTGGAAACACCATATATTTT

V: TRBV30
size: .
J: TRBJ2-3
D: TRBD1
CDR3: CAWSVRATGVPDTQYF
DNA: TGTGCCTGGAGTGTACGTGCGACAGGGGTTCCAGATACGCAGTATTTT

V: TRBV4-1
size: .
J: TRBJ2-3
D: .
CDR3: CASSQDSASPLSTDTQYF
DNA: TGCGCCAGCAGCCAAGACTCCGCCAGTCCACTCAGCACAGATACGCAGTATTTT

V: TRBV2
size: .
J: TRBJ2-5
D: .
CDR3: CATEGARGETQYF
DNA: TGTGCCACCGAAGGCGCCCGTGGGGAGACCCAGTACTTC

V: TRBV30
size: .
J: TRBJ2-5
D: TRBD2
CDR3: CAWSSGLAETQYF
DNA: TGTGCCTGGAGTTCGGGACTAGCAGAGACCCAGTACTTC

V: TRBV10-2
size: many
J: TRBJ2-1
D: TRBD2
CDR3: CASSEYSGRAYNEQFF
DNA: TGCGCCAGCAGTGAGTACAGCGGGAGGGCTTACAATGAGCAGTTCTTC

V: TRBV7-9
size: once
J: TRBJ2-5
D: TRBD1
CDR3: CASSQTGHETQYF
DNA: TGTGCCAGCAGCCAGACAGGGCACGAGACCCAGTACTTC

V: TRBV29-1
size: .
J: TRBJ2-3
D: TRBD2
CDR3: CSPPTFSGRSTDTQYF
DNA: TGCAGCCCCCCCACCTTTAGCGGGAGGAGCACAGATACGCAGTATTTT

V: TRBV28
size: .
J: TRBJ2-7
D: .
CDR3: CASIEGGGKDEQYF
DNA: TGTGCCAGCATCGAAGGGGGGGGCAAGGACGAGCAGTACTTC

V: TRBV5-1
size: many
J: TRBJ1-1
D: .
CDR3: CASSLETNTEAFF
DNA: TGCGCCAGCAGCTTGGAGACGAACACTGAAGCTTTCTTT

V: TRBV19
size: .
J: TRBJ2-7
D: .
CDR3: CASSTTGYSSYEQYF
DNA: TGTGCCAGTAGTACTACAGGGTATAGTTCCTACGAGCAGTACTTC

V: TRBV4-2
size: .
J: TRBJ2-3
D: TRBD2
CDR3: CASSQEGPLVSGRAPDTQYF
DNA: TGTGCCAGCAGCCAAGAGGGTCCCCTCGTGAGCGGGAGGGCCCCAGATACGCAGTATTTT

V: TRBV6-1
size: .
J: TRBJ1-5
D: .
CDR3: CAKTIYSNQPQHF
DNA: TGTGCCAAGACCATATATAGCAATCAGCCCCAGCATTTT

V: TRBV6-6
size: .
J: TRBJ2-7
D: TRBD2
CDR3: CASSYSAAGFDEQYF
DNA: TGTGCCAGCAGTTACTCAGCAGCGGGGTTCGACGAGCAGTACTTC